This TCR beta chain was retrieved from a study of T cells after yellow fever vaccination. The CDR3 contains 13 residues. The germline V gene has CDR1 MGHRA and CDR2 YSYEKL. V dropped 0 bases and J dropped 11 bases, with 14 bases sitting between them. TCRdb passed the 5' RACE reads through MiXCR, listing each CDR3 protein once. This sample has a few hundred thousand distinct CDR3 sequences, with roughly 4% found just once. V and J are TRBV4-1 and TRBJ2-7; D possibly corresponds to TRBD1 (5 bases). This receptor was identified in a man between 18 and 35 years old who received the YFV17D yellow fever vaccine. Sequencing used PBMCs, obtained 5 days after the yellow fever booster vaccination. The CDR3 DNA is TGCGCCAGCAGCCAAGATTGGGGCAGCCAAGAGTACTTC. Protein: CASSQDWGSQEYF.